The sequence of this TCR beta chain was determined in a study of T cells after yellow fever vaccination. This clonotype was seen ten or more times. Its antigen is not identified. A process of 5'RACE template switching, which added a universal primer site and UMIs, was used to make TCR cDNA. TCRdb analysed the 5' RACE reads with MiXCR anew, one entry per CDR3 protein. The repertoire has about 320,000 distinct CDR3 sequences, around 4.5% of them found once; the top ten carry approximately 19%. Study-wide results and limits: It was the secondary response that reached its peak faster, day 5 versus 15, but it was weaker. Booster sampling recovered most clones from primary vaccination (under 97% CD4, around 90% CD8).

Germline V gives CDR1 MGHDK, CDR2 SYGVNS. V lost 4 bases to trimming and J lost 6 bases, with 12 bases between them. CDR3 size: 13 residues. This TCR was recovered from a man aged 18 to 29 who received the YFV17D yellow fever vaccine. This sequence joins TRBV25-1 and TRBJ1-2, with unresolved D. The sequenced sample was PBMCs, obtained 15 days after the yellow fever booster vaccination. This chain's CDR3 is CASSAYHEDGYTF. DNA of the CDR3: TGTGCCAGCAGTGCCTACCATGAGGATGGCTACACCTTC.